These 31 T cell receptor beta chains share one sample of origin, sequenced in a study of blood T cells in healthy people across ages. Combining a sample-barcoded 5' primer with a J-beta primer mix, a second PCR ran for roughly 6 to 11 cycles. Each CDR3 protein is one row after TCRdb ran MiXCR on the 5' RACE reads. The sample holds hundreds of thousands of distinct CDR3 sequences, 25% to 30% seen once. Sequencing used blood. The receptors derive from a woman over 75 in good health.

This clonotype was seen a few times. J is TRBJ1-6 and V is TRBV5-1; perhaps TRBD1 as D (6 bases). CDR1 SGHRS and CDR2 YFSETQ come from the germline V gene. The CDR3 totals 15 residues. Trimming took off 1 base at V and 9 bases at J, with 14 bases between the two ends. CDR3 bases: TGCGCCAGCAGCTTGTCGGCCAGGGGTGGTTCACCCCTCCACTTT. It codes for CASSLSARGGSPLHF.

With respect to this clonotype: In this CDR3 the conserved last residue, phenylalanine or tryptophan, is missing, so a read error is likely. V usage is TRBV7-9 and J usage is TRBJ1-1; D gene uncertain. V was cut by 5 bases and J by 2 bases, with 9 bases left in between. Germline CDR1 is SEHNR and CDR2 is FQNEAQ (reference sequence). This CDR3 comprises 13 residues. CDR3: CASSPSLNTEAFC. In nucleotides, the CDR3 is TGTGCCAGCAGCCCAAGCTTAAACACTGAAGCTTTCTGT.

This clonotype came up many times. The chain recombines TRBV29-1 with TRBJ2-3; TRBD2 agrees at 7 bases. V dropped 6 bases and J dropped 3; count of bases not matched to a gene: 9. The CDR3 loop spans 14 amino acids. Germline CDR1 SQVTM, CDR2 ANQGSEA. CDR3 nucleotide sequence: TGCAGCGTAACCGGGACTAAAGGAACAGATACGCAGTATTTT. It encodes CSVTGTKGTDTQYF.

This clonotype was detected many times. V is TRBV20-1 and J is TRBJ2-3; 9 bases fit TRBD2. The V gene end was trimmed by 2 bases and the J gene end by 1 base; junction bases not matched to a gene: 10. The germline CDR1 and CDR2 sequences are DFQATT and SNEGSKA (reference sequence). This CDR3 comprises 17 residues. The CDR3 is CSARLSGGDLGTDTQYF. The CDR3 coding sequence is TGCAGTGCTAGACTTAGCGGGGGTGATCTTGGCACAGATACGCAGTATTTT.

Points on this clonotype: It may be a read error: a sequence one base away is much more abundant. This chain joins TRBV7-2 and TRBJ2-5; D is perhaps TRBD1 (5 bases). With 8 bases removed from V and 5 bases from J, the gap between germline ends came to 18 bases. CDR1 SGHTA and CDR2 FQGNSA come from the germline V gene. CDR3 size: 14 residues. Written as DNA, the CDR3 is TGTGCCAGCGGCCAACTGGGGCAGGTGGAGACCCAGTACTTC. This gives the protein CASGQLGQVETQYF.

The genes are TRBV7-2 and TRBJ2-5; TRBD1 matches 10 bases. CDR1 is SGHTA, CDR2 FQGNSA, per germline. J was trimmed by 5 bases and V by 5 bases; bases with no gene match: 5. CDR3 length equals 14 residues. CDR3 nucleotides: TGTGCCAGCAGCCAGTCGGGACAGGGGGAGACCCAGTACTTC. Protein product: CASSQSGQGETQYF.

The chain recombines TRBV11-2 with TRBJ2-7, with D uncertain. The V gene lost 4 bases and the J gene lost 2 bases, with 18 bases spanning the gap. The CDR3 length is 16 residues. The germline CDR1 and CDR2 sequences are SGHAT and FQNNGV. The CDR3 reads CASSCIRCSRPYEQYF. In nucleotides, the CDR3 is TGTGCCAGCAGCTGTATCCGGTGTTCTCGCCCCTACGAGCAGTACTTC.

In its sample, this clonotype was seen many times. The genes are TRBV6-1 and TRBJ2-3, with TRBD2 matching 8 bases. CDR3 length equals 15 residues. The germline CDR1 and CDR2 sequences are MNHNS and SASEGT. V dropped 11 bases and J dropped 3; count of bases not matched to a gene: 13. DNA of the CDR3: TGTGCCGCAACGCCGGGGGGGATGGGTACAGATACGCAGTATTTT. This codes for CAATPGGMGTDTQYF.

The rearrangement joins TRBV6-5 to TRBJ2-1; TRBD2 agrees at 9 bases. Trimming removed 10 bases from V and 4 bases from J; junction bases left unmatched: 11. The CDR3 extends over 15 amino acids. The germline gives CDR1 MNHEY, CDR2 SVGAGI. CDR3 sequence (DNA): TGTGCCAACAGATCAAGCGGGGGGCTATACAATGAGCAGTTCTTC. Translation gives CANRSSGGLYNEQFF.

As concerns this clonotype: A read error may be the cause here, since a much bigger clone is one base away. The rearrangement uses TRBV3-1 and TRBJ2-3; TRBD2 is a possible D gene (5 bases). The CDR3 is made up of 14 amino acids. From germline, CDR1 is LGHDT and CDR2 YNNKEL (reference sequence). CDR3 nucleotide sequence: TGTGCCAGCCAGCGCGCGGGCCGCACAGATACGCGGTATTTT. Protein: CASQRAGRTDTRYF.

V is TRBV7-2 and J is TRBJ2-7; no clear D. This CDR3 has 14 amino acids. In germline, CDR1 is SGHTA, CDR2 FQGNSA. V was cut by 4 bases and J by 2 bases, with 12 bases left in between. Here the CDR3 reads CASSYPQMAYEQYF. The CDR3 DNA reads TGTGCCAGCAGCTACCCCCAAATGGCCTACGAGCAGTACTTC.

The chain is built from TRBV5-1 and TRBJ1-4; no reliable D call. V lost 0 bases and J 2 bases, leaving 8 bases between the germline ends. CDR1 is SGHRS and CDR2 is YFSETQ in the germline V gene. The CDR3 is made up of 15 amino acids. The CDR3 loop is CASSLEGYTNEKLFF. In DNA form, the CDR3 reads TGCGCCAGCAGCTTGGAAGGGTACACTAATGAAAAACTGTTTTTT.

The V call is TRBV7-9, the J call TRBJ2-4; D may be TRBD2 (5 bases). In germline, CDR1 is SEHNR, CDR2 FQNEAQ (reference sequence). CDR3 length: 12 amino acids. V was clipped by 5 bases and J by 9 bases, with 11 bases between them. The CDR3 DNA reads TGTGCCAGCAGCCGGGAATCCGGCATTCAGTACTTC. This translates into CASSRESGIQYF.

This clonotype has just one count. The V gene is TRBV7-2, the J gene TRBJ2-3, with 11 bases that match TRBD2. The CDR3 sequence is 17 residues long. The ends lost 3 bases at V and 4 bases at J; junction bases unmatched: 9. Germline assignment: CDR1 SGHTA and CDR2 FQGNSA. CDR3 DNA: TGTGCCAGCAGCTTGCGGGTAGCGGGAGGGTTGCCAGATACGCAGTATTTT. Its protein is CASSLRVAGGLPDTQYF.

Regarding this clonotype: A much larger clone differs by one base, so this may be a read error. This rearrangement joins TRBV27 to TRBJ2-1, with D perhaps matching TRBD1 or TRBD2 (6 bases each). V shed 7 bases and J shed 9 bases, with 19 bases lying between them. CDR3 length: 14 amino acids. Germline CDR1 reads MNHEY; CDR2 reads SMNVEV (reference sequence). CDR3 sequence (DNA): TGTGCCAGCACCGAGAGGGGGGCAGGTGGTGAGCAGTTCTTC. Its translation is CASTERGAGGEQFF.

The V and J genes are TRBV7-9 and TRBJ2-1, with a weak D call TRBD2 (6 bases). Germline lookup yields CDR1 SEHNR and CDR2 FQNEAQ (reference sequence). CDR3 length: 14 amino acids. The V gene lost 1 base and the J gene lost 9 bases, with 13 bases spanning the gap. The CDR3 is CASSLVASGVEQFF. The CDR3 DNA reads as TGTGCCAGCAGCTTAGTAGCGTCGGGGGTTGAGCAGTTCTTC.

The chain is built from TRBV12-3 or TRBV12-4 and TRBJ2-4, with 10 bases aligning to TRBD2. The DNA end lines up better with TRBJ2-7; the J call may be wrong. This CDR3 is built from 16 residues. CDR3 residues: CASSLEAGGPPYEQYF. CDR3 DNA: TGTGCCAGCAGTCTTGAAGCGGGAGGGCCCCCCTACGAGCAGTACTTC.

The chain links TRBV6-1 to TRBJ1-1; D is unresolved. The CDR3 loop spans 14 amino acids. Germline-derived CDR1 and CDR2 are MNHNS and SASEGT. Trimming removed 5 bases from V and 3 bases from J, with 13 bases in between. CDR3 loop: CASSYIGRDTEAFF. In DNA form, the CDR3 reads TGTGCCAGCAGTTATATAGGGAGGGACACTGAAGCTTTCTTT.

This clonotype was detected ten times or more. The chain links TRBV7-2 to TRBJ2-6; D tentatively fits TRBD1 or TRBD2 (7 bases each). CDR3 length: 17 residues. V lost 5 bases, J lost 1 base, and 15 bases lay in between. From germline, CDR1 is SGHTA and CDR2 FQGNSA. DNA of the CDR3: TGTGCCAGCAGCCAGGGCAGGGGGGGGTCTGGGGCCAACGTCCTGACTTTC. It codes for CASSQGRGGSGANVLTF.

This clonotype showed up just a few times. A read error is possible here, since a much larger clone lies one base away. As DNA, the CDR3 is TGCGCCAGCAGCTCCAAAGGACCGAACAGCCACAATGAGCAGTACTTC. Protein sequence: CASSSKGPNSHNEQYF. The chain recombines TRBV5-1 with TRBJ2-5, with no clear D. Trimming shortened V by 3 bases and J by 11 bases, and 26 bases separated the two germline ends. Germline V gene lookup returns CDR1 SGHRS and CDR2 YFSETQ. The CDR3 has 16 residues.

For this clonotype: This may be a read error, as it is one base from a much larger clone. V gene TRBV7-9 combines with J gene TRBJ2-3; D uncertain. CDR1 and CDR2 from the germline V gene are SEHNR and FQNEAQ (reference sequence). This CDR3 has 15 residues. This CDR3 is CASSLQGRPPDPQYF. The CDR3 DNA sequence: TGTGCCAGCAGTCTCCAAGGGCGGCCCCCAGATCCGCAGTATTTT.

This clonotype occurred a few times. A junction boundary mismatches the germline segment, possibly from a read error. CDR3 sequence (DNA): TGCGCCAACAGCTTGGGACTAGCGGGGGTTGATACGCAGTATTTT. Its protein is CANSLGLAGVDTQYF. The V call is TRBV5-1, the J call TRBJ2-3; TRBD2 matches 14 bases. Germline V gene lookup returns CDR1 SGHRS and CDR2 YFSETQ. The CDR3 spans 15 residues.

In this sample, this clonotype turned up many times. The chain combines TRBV5-1 with TRBJ2-7; no clear D gene. CDR1 SGHRS and CDR2 YFSETQ come from the germline V gene. Between the trimmed V and J ends, which lost 7 bases and 4 bases, there was a span of 18 bases. This CDR3 comprises 14 residues. The CDR3 nucleotides read TGCGCCAGCTTCTTGGGTTTTGGTGGGTACGAGCAGTACTTC. This sequence encodes CASFLGFGGYEQYF.

Note on this clonotype: One junction end does not reproduce the germline sequence, and a read error may be involved. The chain recombines TRBV5-6 with TRBJ2-3, with TRBD1 matching 7 bases. This CDR3 has 16 residues. Germline CDR1 reads SGHDT; CDR2 reads YYEEEE. Here the CDR3 DNA reads TGCGCCAGCAGCCTCTTCGCCGGACAGGGCACAGATACGCAGTATTTT. This gives the protein CASSLFAGQGTDTQYF.

Comment on this clonotype: Being one base from a much bigger clone, this may be a read error. For the CDR3, the DNA is TGTGCCAGCAGTCACTCGTCCGGGGGGGCCACAGATACGCAGTATTTT. This translates into CASSHSSGGATDTQYF. V gene TRBV6-6 combines with J gene TRBJ2-3, with 8 bases identical to TRBD2. The germline V gene encodes CDR1 MNHNY and CDR2 SVGAGI (reference sequence). The CDR3 sequence is 16 residues long.

The chain has TRBV3-1 and TRBJ2-7, with no clear D. V was pared by 1 base and J by 1 base, with 5 bases between. CDR1 and CDR2 from the germline V gene are LGHDT and YNNKEL (reference sequence). The CDR3 runs to 13 residues. As DNA, the CDR3 is TGTGCCAGCAGCCAAGGATATTCCTACGAGCAGTACTTC. Amino acids: CASSQGYSYEQYF.

There are many counts of this clonotype. The chain is built from TRBV5-6 and TRBJ2-3; D is undetermined. The CDR3 sequence is 12 residues long. Germline-derived CDR1 and CDR2 are SGHDT and YYEEEE. Trimming cost V 5 bases and J 4 bases, with 8 bases left between them. CDR3 amino acids: CASSRRPDTQYF. The CDR3 region has the DNA TGTGCCAGCAGTCGTCGACCAGATACGCAGTATTTT.

A note on this clonotype: A read error is possible here, since a much larger clone lies one base away. The genes are TRBV4-2 and TRBJ2-5, with a tentative D call TRBD2 (6 bases). Trimming took off 2 bases at V and 2 bases at J, with 15 bases between the two ends. This CDR3 contains 16 residues. The germline CDR1 and CDR2 sequences are LGHNA and YNFKEQ. The CDR3 DNA sequence: TGTGCCAGCAGCCAATCCGGGGCTAGCGTGCAAGAGACCCAGTACTTC. Translated: CASSQSGASVQETQYF.

This clonotype was observed at least ten times. An end of the junction differs from the germline gene, which may be a read error. The V and J genes are TRBV5-1 and TRBJ2-1; 7 bases map to TRBD1. The CDR3 has 14 residues. CDR1 is SGHRS and CDR2 is YFSETQ in the germline V gene. The CDR3 nucleotides are TGTGCCAGCAGCCGGGACAGAGCCTACAATGAGCAGTTCTTC. Translating gives CASSRDRAYNEQFF. The whole variable domain, remainder taken from reference TRBV5-1 and TRBJ2-1, is KAGVTQTPRYLIKTRGQQVTLSCSPISGHRSVSWYQQTPGQGLQFLFEYFSETQRNKGNFPGRFSGRQFSNSRSEMNVSTLELGDSALYLCASSRDRAYNEQFFGPGTRLTVL.

This clonotype was counted ten times or more. This rearrangement joins TRBV6-6 to TRBJ2-5; perhaps TRBD1 as D (5 bases). Trimming stripped 4 bases from V and 1 base from J, with 16 bases between. This CDR3 is 16 amino acids long. Germline V lookup: CDR1 MNHNY, CDR2 SVGAGI (reference sequence). CDR3 in DNA: TGTGCCAGCAGTTTGAGGCGGATACAGGCCCAAGAGACCCAGTACTTC. It codes for CASSLRRIQAQETQYF.

At least ten counts were recorded for this clonotype. The rearrangement joins TRBV7-2 to TRBJ2-5, with a weak D call TRBD2 (5 bases). This CDR3 is 14 amino acids long. The germline V gene has CDR1 SGHTA and CDR2 FQGNSA. V lost 3 bases and J 2 bases, leaving 10 bases between the germline ends. CDR3 sequence: CASSLGGSQETQYF. CDR3 in DNA: TGTGCCAGCAGCTTGGGCGGGTCGCAAGAGACCCAGTACTTC.